The clone carrying this T cell receptor (beta chain) qualifies as large (0.1 to 1%). The antigen is unknown. This beta chain turned up in a library designed for alpha chains; as an off-target read, its abundance says little. A single record per CDR3 protein comes from TCRdb applying MiXCR to the 5' RACE reads. Of roughly 7,000 distinct CDR3 sequences in the sample, 11% to 15% are singletons; the top ten hold 9%. This sample is part of a study of spatial heterogeneity in lung cancer. Overall study results and limits: Tumor mutation counts were tracked by expanded intratumoral alpha and beta TCR counts. The authors estimated that about 7% of tumor T cells were covered for alpha chains and roughly 12% for beta chains.

Described time point: sample taken at primary tumor resection. There were some 70 donors, all of them untreated patients with early-stage non-small cell lung cancer. CDR3 length: 17 amino acids. The gene calls are TRBV21-1 and TRBJ1-5. TRBV21-1 is a pseudogene. This clonotype was obtained from a female donor with early-stage non-small cell lung cancer. The starting material was lung tumor tissue, obtained at surgery. The CDR3 reads CASSKLARQGENQPQHF. The CDR3 DNA reads TGTGCCAGCAGCAAACTGGCGAGGCAGGGCGAAAATCAGCCCCAGCATTTT.